This is a list of T cell receptor beta chains from one sample in a study of T cell responses to AZD1222 COVID-19 vaccine. Measured with immunoSEQ multiplex PCR; TCRdb has only the in-frame clones, and not every one. The data hold over 150,000 clones, with 85% to 95% observed a single time. The sequenced sample was peripheral blood, obtained 28 days after the second dose of the MenACWY control vaccine. These receptors were taken from an adult who received the MenACWY meningococcal vaccine as a control. Each CDR3 is given with its conserved first and last residue. Fields, in order: D gene, CDR3 length, J gene, V gene, clone size, CDR3 protein, CDR3 DNA. D genes are given only for firm matches. The size field is filled for only some rows; it gives once, few, many or a size class.

NA | 13 | TRBJ1-5 | TRBV12-5 | NA | CASGNTGYQPQHF | TGTGCTAGTGGCAACACAGGGTATCAGCCCCAGCATTTT
TRBD2 | 15 | TRBJ2-5 | TRBV6-2/TRBV6-3 | NA | CASSYGGGARETQYF | TGTGCCAGCAGTTATGGCGGGGGGGCCCGGGAGACCCAGTACTTC
TRBD1 | 12 | TRBJ2-5 | TRBV2 | NA | CAIRDREGTQYF | TGTGCCATTAGGGACAGGGAAGGGACCCAGTACTTC
NA | 13 | TRBJ1-2 | TRBV7-9 | NA | CASSPEAVRGYTF | TGTGCCAGCAGTCCAGAGGCGGTGAGGGGCTACACCTTC
NA | 12 | TRBJ2-1 | TRBV6-6 | NA | CARGRTFNEQFF | TGTGCCAGGGGGCGGACTTTCAATGAGCAGTTCTTC
TRBD1 | 13 | TRBJ1-2 | TRBV5-1 | NA | CASSLTGGDGYTF | TGCGCCAGCAGCTTGACAGGGGGTGATGGCTACACCTTC
NA | 13 | TRBJ2-7 | TRBV6-2/TRBV6-3 | NA | CASSASTSYEQYF | TGTGCCAGCAGCGCCTCGACCTCCTACGAGCAGTACTTC
NA | 10 | TRBJ1-4 | TRBV20-1 | NA | CSARDEKLFF | TGCAGTGCTAGGGATGAAAAACTGTTTTTT
NA | 15 | TRBJ1-3 | TRBV3-1/TRBV3-2 | once | CASSPRTTSGNTIYF | TGTGCCAGCAGCCCACGGACAACCTCTGGAAACACCATATATTTT
NA | 16 | TRBJ2-1 | TRBV5-4 | NA | CASSSSTGQFYNEQFF | TGTGCCAGCAGTTCTAGTACGGGACAATTCTACAATGAGCAGTTCTTC
NA | 13 | TRBJ1-4 | TRBV30 | NA | CAWSVLEYEKLFF | TGTGCCTGGAGTGTTCTGGAGTATGAAAAACTGTTTTTT
NA | 17 | TRBJ1-3 | TRBV5-8 | NA | CASSRVSGALSGNTIYF | TGTGCCAGCAGCCGTGTTAGTGGGGCCTTGAGTGGAAACACCATATATTTT
NA | 15 | TRBJ1-6 | TRBV7-2 | NA | CASSPRGGNTSPLHF | TGTGCCAGCAGCCCCAGGGGAGGGAATACTTCACCCCTCCACTTT
NA | 14 | TRBJ2-2 | TRBV7-6 | NA | CASSFGSATGELFF | TGTGCCAGCAGCTTCGGCTCTGCCACCGGGGAGCTGTTTTTT
NA | 14 | TRBJ1-3 | TRBV6-6 | NA | CASSSNSVGNTIYF | TGTGCCAGCAGTTCAAATTCGGTCGGAAACACCATATATTTT
NA | 15 | TRBJ2-7 | TRBV14 | NA | CASSIEGTFPYEQYF | TGTGCCAGCAGCATAGAAGGGACGTTCCCCTACGAGCAGTACTTC
NA | 16 | TRBJ2-2 | TRBV28 | NA | CASSFSGTPNTGELFF | TGTGCCAGCAGTTTCTCGGGGACCCCGAACACCGGGGAGCTGTTTTTT
NA | 16 | TRBJ2-1 | TRBV24-1 | NA | CATSDPGLPAGAEQFF | TGTGCCACCAGTGATCCCGGGCTCCCGGCGGGTGCTGAGCAGTTCTTC
NA | 13 | TRBJ1-1 | TRBV5-1 | NA | CASNTGSSTEAFF | TGCGCCAGCAACACAGGGTCGAGCACTGAAGCTTTCTTT
TRBD1 | 14 | TRBJ1-4 | TRBV30 | NA | CALMGTGGREKLFF | TGTGCCCTAATGGGGACAGGGGGCCGAGAAAAACTGTTTTTT
NA | 16 | TRBJ1-3 | TRBV3-1/TRBV3-2 | once | CASSDGQLFSGNTIYF | TGTGCCAGCAGCGACGGACAGCTTTTCTCTGGAAACACCATATATTTT
NA | 17 | TRBJ2-7 | TRBV21-1 | NA | CASSKRRTGEGKDEQYF | TGTGCCAGCAGCAAAAGGAGGACAGGGGAAGGGAAGGACGAGCAGTACTTC